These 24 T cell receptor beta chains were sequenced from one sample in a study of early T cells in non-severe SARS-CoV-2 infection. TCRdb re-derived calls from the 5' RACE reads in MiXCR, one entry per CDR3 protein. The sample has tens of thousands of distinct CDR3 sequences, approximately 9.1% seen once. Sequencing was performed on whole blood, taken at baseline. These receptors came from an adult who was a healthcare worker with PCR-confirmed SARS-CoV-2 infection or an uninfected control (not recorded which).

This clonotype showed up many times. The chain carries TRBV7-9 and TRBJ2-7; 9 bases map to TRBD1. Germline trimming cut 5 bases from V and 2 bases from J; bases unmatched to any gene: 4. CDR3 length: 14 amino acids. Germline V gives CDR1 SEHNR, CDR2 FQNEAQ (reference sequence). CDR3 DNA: TGTGCCAGCAGCAGACAGGGGGTGACCTACGAGCAGTACTTC. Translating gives CASSRQGVTYEQYF.

CDR3 amino acids: CASSPPGQGAYEQYF. The CDR3 bases are TGTGCCAGCAGTCCCCCGGGACAGGGGGCCTACGAGCAGTACTTC. The V and J genes are TRBV28 and TRBJ2-7; 11 bases map to TRBD1. J lost 2 bases, V lost 5 bases, and 5 bases had no gene match. The germline V gene encodes CDR1 MDHEN and CDR2 SYDVKM. The CDR3 runs to 15 residues.

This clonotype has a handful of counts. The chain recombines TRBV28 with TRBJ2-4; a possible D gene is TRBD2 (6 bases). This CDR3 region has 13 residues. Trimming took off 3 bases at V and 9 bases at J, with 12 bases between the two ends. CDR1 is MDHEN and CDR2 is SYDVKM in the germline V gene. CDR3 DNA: TGTGCCAGCAGTTTTGATCGGGGAGGCATTCAGTACTTC. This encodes CASSFDRGGIQYF. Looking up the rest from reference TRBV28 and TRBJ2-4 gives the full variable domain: DVKVTQSSRYLVKRTGEKVFLECVQDMDHENMFWYRQDPGLGLRLIYFSYDVKMKEKGDIPEGYSVSREKKERFSLILESASTNQTSMYLCASSFDRGGIQYFGAGTRLSVL.

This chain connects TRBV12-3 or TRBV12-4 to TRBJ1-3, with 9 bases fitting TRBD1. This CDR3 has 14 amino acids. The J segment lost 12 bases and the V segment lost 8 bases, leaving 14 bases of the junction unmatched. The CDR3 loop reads CASHNSDRGTGIYF. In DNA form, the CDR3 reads TGTGCCAGCCACAATTCAGACAGGGGGACGGGCATATATTTT.

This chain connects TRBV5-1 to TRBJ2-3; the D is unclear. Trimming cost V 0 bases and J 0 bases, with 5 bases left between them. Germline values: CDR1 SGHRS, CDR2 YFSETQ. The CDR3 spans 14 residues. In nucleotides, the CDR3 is TGCGCCAGCAGCTTGGCCTTTAGCACAGATACGCAGTATTTT. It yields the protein CASSLAFSTDTQYF.

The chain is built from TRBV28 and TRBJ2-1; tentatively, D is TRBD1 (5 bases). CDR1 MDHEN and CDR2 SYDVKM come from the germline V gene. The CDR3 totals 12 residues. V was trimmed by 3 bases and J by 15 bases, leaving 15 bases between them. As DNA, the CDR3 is TGTGCCAGCAGTTTCGACTCCGAGGACACGTTCTTC. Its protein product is CASSFDSEDTFF.

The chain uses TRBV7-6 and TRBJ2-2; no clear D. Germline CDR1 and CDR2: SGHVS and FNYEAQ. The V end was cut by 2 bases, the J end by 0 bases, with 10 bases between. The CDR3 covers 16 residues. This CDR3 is CASSLSALANTGELFF. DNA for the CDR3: TGTGCCAGCAGCTTATCAGCTCTCGCGAACACCGGGGAGCTGTTTTTT.

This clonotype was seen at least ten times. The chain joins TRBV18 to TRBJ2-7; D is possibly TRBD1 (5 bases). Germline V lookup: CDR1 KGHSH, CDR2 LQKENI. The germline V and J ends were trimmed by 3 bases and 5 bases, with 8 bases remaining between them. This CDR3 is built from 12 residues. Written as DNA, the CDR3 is TGTGCCAGCTCACCCGACAGTAACGAGCAGTACTTC. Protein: CASSPDSNEQYF.

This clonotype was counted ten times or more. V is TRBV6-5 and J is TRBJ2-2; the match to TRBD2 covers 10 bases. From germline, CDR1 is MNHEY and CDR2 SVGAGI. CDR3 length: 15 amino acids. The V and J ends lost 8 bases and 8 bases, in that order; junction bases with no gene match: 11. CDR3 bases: TGTGCCAGCCGAAGAATAGCGGGAGGCGGAGGGGAGCTGTTTTTT. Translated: CASRRIAGGGGELFF.

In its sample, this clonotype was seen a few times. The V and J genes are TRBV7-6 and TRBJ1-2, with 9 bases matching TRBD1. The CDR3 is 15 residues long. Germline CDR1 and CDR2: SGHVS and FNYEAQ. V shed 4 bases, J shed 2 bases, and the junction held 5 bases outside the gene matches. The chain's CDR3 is CASSSSGTGNYGYTF. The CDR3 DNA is TGTGCCAGCAGCTCGTCCGGGACAGGGAACTATGGCTACACCTTC. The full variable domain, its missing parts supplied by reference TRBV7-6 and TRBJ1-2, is GAGVSQSPRYKVTKRGQDVALRCDPISGHVSLYWYRQALGQGPEFLTYFNYEAQQDKSGLPNDRFSAERPEGSISTLTIQRTEQRDSAMYRCASSSSGTGNYGYTFGSGTRLTVV.

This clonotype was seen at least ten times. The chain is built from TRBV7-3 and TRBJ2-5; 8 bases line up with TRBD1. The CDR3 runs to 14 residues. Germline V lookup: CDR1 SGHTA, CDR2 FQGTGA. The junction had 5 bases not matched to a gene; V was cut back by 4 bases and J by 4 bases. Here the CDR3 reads CASSSTGVGETQYF. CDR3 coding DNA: TGTGCCAGCAGCTCGACAGGGGTCGGAGAGACCCAGTACTTC.

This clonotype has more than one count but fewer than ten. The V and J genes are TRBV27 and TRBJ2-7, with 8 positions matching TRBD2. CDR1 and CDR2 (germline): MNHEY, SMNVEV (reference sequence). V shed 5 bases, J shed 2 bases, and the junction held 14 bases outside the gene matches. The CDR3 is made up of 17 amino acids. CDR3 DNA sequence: TGTGCCAGCAGTCACCATGCCGGCGGGAGGCCCCCCTACGAGCAGTACTTC. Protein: CASSHHAGGRPPYEQYF.

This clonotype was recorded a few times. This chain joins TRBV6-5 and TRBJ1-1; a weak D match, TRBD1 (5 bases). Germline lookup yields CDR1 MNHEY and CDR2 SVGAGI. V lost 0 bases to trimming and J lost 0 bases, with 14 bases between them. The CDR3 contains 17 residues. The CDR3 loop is CASSYSRGKALNTEAFF. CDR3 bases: TGTGCCAGCAGTTACTCAAGGGGCAAAGCCCTGAACACTGAAGCTTTCTTT.

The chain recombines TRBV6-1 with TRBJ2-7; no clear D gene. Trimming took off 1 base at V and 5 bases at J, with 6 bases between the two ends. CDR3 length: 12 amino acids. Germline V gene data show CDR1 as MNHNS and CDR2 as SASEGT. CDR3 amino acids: CASSEVVHEQYF. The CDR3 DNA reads TGTGCCAGCAGTGAAGTTGTCCACGAGCAGTACTTC.

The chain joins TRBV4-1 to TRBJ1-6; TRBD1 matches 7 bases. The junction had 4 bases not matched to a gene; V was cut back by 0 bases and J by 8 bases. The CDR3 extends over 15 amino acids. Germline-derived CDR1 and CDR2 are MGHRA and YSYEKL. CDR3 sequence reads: CASSQDTGADSPLHF. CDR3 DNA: TGCGCCAGCAGCCAAGATACAGGGGCAGATTCACCCCTCCACTTT.

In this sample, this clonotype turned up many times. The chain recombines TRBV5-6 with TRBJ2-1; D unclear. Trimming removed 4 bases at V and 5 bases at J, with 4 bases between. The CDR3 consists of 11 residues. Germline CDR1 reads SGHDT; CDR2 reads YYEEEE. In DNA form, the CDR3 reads TGTGCCAGCAGCCTGAACAATGAGCAGTTCTTC. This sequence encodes CASSLNNEQFF.

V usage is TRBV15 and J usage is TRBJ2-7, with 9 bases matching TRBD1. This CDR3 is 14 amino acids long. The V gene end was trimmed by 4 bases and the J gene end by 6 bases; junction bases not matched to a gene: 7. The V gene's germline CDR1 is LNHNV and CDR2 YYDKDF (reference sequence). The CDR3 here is CATSKPGQGSEQYF. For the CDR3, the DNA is TGTGCCACCAGCAAACCGGGACAGGGATCCGAGCAGTACTTC.

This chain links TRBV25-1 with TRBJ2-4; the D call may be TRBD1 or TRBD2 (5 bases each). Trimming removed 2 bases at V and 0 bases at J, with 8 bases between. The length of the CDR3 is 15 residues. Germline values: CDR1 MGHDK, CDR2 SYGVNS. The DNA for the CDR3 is TGTGCCAGCAGTGAAGGGGGTTTAGCCAAAAACATTCAGTACTTC. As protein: CASSEGGLAKNIQYF.

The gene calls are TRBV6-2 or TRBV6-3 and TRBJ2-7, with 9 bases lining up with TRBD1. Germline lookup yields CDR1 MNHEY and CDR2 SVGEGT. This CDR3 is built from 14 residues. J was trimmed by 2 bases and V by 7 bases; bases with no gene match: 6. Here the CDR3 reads CASKHRGLPYEQYF. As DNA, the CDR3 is TGTGCCAGCAAACACAGGGGGCTCCCCTACGAGCAGTACTTC.

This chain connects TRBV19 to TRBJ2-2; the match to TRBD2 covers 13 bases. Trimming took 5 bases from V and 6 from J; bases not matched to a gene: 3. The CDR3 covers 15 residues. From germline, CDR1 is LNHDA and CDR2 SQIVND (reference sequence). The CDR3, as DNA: TGTGCCAGTAGTCCGGGACTAGCGGGACCCGGGGAGCTGTTTTTT. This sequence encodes CASSPGLAGPGELFF.

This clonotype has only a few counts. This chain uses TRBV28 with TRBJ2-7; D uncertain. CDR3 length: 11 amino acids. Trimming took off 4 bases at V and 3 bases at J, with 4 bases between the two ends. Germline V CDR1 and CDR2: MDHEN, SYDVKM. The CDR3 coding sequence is TGTGCCAGCAGTTCCGACTACGAGCAGTACTTC. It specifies CASSSDYEQYF.

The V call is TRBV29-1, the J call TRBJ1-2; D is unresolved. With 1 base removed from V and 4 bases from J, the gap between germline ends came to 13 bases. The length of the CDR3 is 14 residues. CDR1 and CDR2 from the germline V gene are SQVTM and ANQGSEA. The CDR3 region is CSVEAGPRAYGYTF. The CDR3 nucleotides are TGCAGCGTTGAAGCCGGGCCCCGAGCCTATGGCTACACCTTC.

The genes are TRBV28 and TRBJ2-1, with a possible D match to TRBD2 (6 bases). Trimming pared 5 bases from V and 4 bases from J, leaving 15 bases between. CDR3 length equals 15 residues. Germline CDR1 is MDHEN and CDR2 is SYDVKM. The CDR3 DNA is TGTGCCAGCAGTCCCTTTGGCGGGAATTACAATGAGCAGTTCTTC. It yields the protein CASSPFGGNYNEQFF.

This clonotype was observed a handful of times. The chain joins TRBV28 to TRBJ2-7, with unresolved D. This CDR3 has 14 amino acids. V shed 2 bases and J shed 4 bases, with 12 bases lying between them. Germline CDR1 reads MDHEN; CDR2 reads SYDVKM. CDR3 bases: TGTGCCAGCAGTTTACGGCCCTACAGTTACGAGCAGTACTTC. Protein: CASSLRPYSYEQYF.